Shown below are 26 T cell receptor beta chains from a single sample sequenced in a study of breast tumors, draining lymph nodes, adjacent tissues (dated by TCRdb to the mid-2010s). Libraries were prepared through multiplex PCR. The data were produced on an Illumina HiSeq 2000. The public sequencing data were trimmed at Q25 with fastp and processed into clonotypes with MiXCR by TCRdb, which kept only in-frame beta chains. When rows share a CDR3 protein, they turn into one entry using the most common DNA and genes. Across this sample there are nearly 110,000 distinct CDR3 sequences, with less than 40% seen only once. Around 5.9% of the sample is taken by the ten largest. Lymph node samples were obtained from the axillary draining lymph nodes of breast cancer patients. Source material: axillary lymph node tissue. The receptors here all came from a female donor with breast cancer. Some clones in this sample may be carry-over from other donors' samples.

This clonotype was observed at least ten times. The rearrangement joins TRBV20-1 to TRBJ2-1; D possibly uses TRBD1 or TRBD2 (5 bases each). The germline gives CDR1 DFQATT, CDR2 SNEGSKA (reference sequence). This CDR3 region has 10 residues. With 6 bases removed from V and 9 bases from J, the gap between germline ends came to 9 bases. CDR3 coding DNA: TGCAGTGCGGGGACGGGTGAGCAGTTCTTC. Its protein product is CSAGTGEQFF.

This clonotype was counted at least ten times. The V call is TRBV24-1, the J call TRBJ2-3; tentatively, D is TRBD2 (5 bases). The CDR3 is 15 residues long. Germline assignment: CDR1 KGHDR and CDR2 SFDVKD. Trimming shortened V by 4 bases and J by 0 bases, and 10 bases separated the two germline ends. The CDR3 sequence: CATSESRASTDTQYF. The CDR3 DNA is TGTGCCACCAGTGAATCGCGGGCTAGCACAGATACGCAGTATTTT.

This clonotype was recorded at least ten times. V usage is TRBV2 and J usage is TRBJ1-3; D is ambiguous. The germline V gene has CDR1 SNHLY and CDR2 FYNNEI. The CDR3 spans 14 residues. Trimming removed 4 bases at V and 0 bases at J, with 7 bases between. The CDR3 bases are TGTGCCAGCAGTGTACGGATCTCTGGAAACACCATATATTTT. Translating it yields CASSVRISGNTIYF.

This clonotype was found a few times. Just one base apart from a much larger clone, this may be a read error. This chain links TRBV20-1 with TRBJ2-1; D perhaps matches TRBD1 (6 bases). Germline V CDR1 and CDR2: DFQATT, SNEGSKA (reference sequence). This CDR3 spans 12 amino acids. The CDR3 loop is CSPPTGNNEPFF. The CDR3 nucleotides read TGCAGTCCTCCGACAGGAAACAATGAGCCGTTCTTC.

With regard to this clonotype: The junction and the germline gene differ at one end; a read error may be behind it. The chain has TRBV19 and TRBJ2-4, with D uncertain. Germline loops: CDR1 LNHDA, CDR2 SQIVND (reference sequence). This CDR3 is built from 13 residues. The CDR3, as DNA: TGTGCCAGTAGTCCCGGTTCCAAAAGCATTCAGTACTTC. Translating it yields CASSPGSKSIQYF.

The chain has TRBV6-1 and TRBJ2-5; 11 positions match TRBD2. This CDR3 contains 14 residues. Germline CDR1 is MNHNS and CDR2 is SASEGT. The ends lost 4 bases at V and 5 bases at J; junction bases unmatched: 3. This chain's CDR3 is CASSARTSGETQYF. Here the CDR3 DNA reads TGTGCCAGCAGTGCCCGGACTAGCGGGGAGACCCAGTACTTC.

The J gene is TRBJ1-3, the V gene TRBV4-2; TRBD1 matches 9 bases. The CDR3 length is 15 residues. V lost 8 bases and J lost 3; bases outside the gene matches: 8. The germline CDR1 and CDR2 sequences are LGHNA and YNFKEQ. The CDR3 protein is CASSGQGSYGNTIYF. CDR3 nucleotides: TGTGCCAGCTCCGGACAGGGGTCTTATGGAAACACCATATATTTT.

This clonotype was detected many times. The chain joins TRBV15 to TRBJ2-1; 14 bases map to TRBD2. The junction had 2 bases not matched to a gene; V was cut back by 3 bases and J by 4 bases. The germline CDR1 and CDR2 sequences are LNHNV and YYDKDF (reference sequence). The CDR3 has 16 amino acids. The CDR3 loop reads CATSRGLAGAYNEQFF. CDR3 DNA sequence: TGTGCCACCAGCAGGGGACTAGCGGGAGCATACAATGAGCAGTTCTTC.

In this sample, this clonotype turned up many times. A much larger clone differs by one base, so this may be a read error. The CDR3 region has the DNA TGTGCCAGCAGCCAAGTACCCCGAATACAAGAGACCCCGTACTTC. Protein product: CASSQVPRIQETPYF. V and J are TRBV14 and TRBJ2-5; D is undetermined. This CDR3 comprises 15 residues. Germline CDR1 SGHDN, CDR2 FVKESK.

The chain couples TRBV27 to TRBJ1-5; D perhaps matches TRBD1 (5 bases). Trimming pared 4 bases from V and 1 base from J, leaving 14 bases between. Germline values: CDR1 MNHEY, CDR2 SMNVEV (reference sequence). The CDR3 sequence is 16 residues long. The CDR3 here is CASSSTESVSNQPQHF. CDR3 DNA: TGTGCCAGCAGTTCGACAGAGAGCGTGAGCAATCAGCCCCAGCATTTT.

In this sample, this clonotype turned up many times. The chain has TRBV5-4 and TRBJ2-1; unclear D gene. The germline CDR1 and CDR2 sequences are SGHNT and YYREEE (reference sequence). The V end was cut by 1 base, the J end by 4 bases, with 6 bases between. The CDR3 runs to 13 residues. The CDR3 nucleotides read TGTGCCAGCAGCTTGAAAGTTTACAATGAGCAGTTCTTC. It specifies CASSLKVYNEQFF.

This clonotype was detected many times. The chain links TRBV7-8 to TRBJ1-5; D gene ambiguous. The germline V and J ends were trimmed by 6 bases and 1 base, with 16 bases remaining between them. CDR1 is SGHVS and CDR2 is FQNEAQ in the germline V gene. The CDR3 is 16 residues long. This CDR3 is CASRSLGEWSNQPQHF. The CDR3 DNA follows: TGTGCCAGCAGGAGTCTCGGGGAATGGAGCAATCAGCCCCAGCATTTT.

This clonotype was seen at least ten times. This chain's CDR3 is CSTWASGELFF. The CDR3 coding sequence is TGCAGCACCTGGGCGTCCGGGGAGCTGTTTTTT. This chain links TRBV29-1 with TRBJ2-2; D not certain. Trimming took 8 bases from V and 6 from J, leaving 10 bases between them. CDR3 length: 11 amino acids. Germline-derived CDR1 and CDR2 are SQVTM and ANQGSEA.

A single count supports this clonotype. A clone one base away is much larger, so this may be a read error. The chain joins TRBV11-1 to TRBJ2-7; 9 nucleotides line up with TRBD1. The CDR3 length is 14 residues. Per the germline V gene, CDR1 is SGHAT and CDR2 is FQDESV (reference sequence). V was pared by 5 bases and J by 2 bases, with 4 bases of the junction left unmatched. The CDR3 DNA reads TGTGCCAGCAGCGTGGACAGGGGAACCTACGAGCAGTACTTC. This encodes CASSVDRGTYEQYF.

Details on this clonotype: This is likely a read error, given that the CDR3 carries no conserved phenylalanine or tryptophan at its end. The chain combines TRBV20-1 with TRBJ2-7; TRBD2 might be the D (5 bases). Trimming removed 0 bases at V and 2 bases at J, with 17 bases between. The CDR3 is 16 amino acids. CDR1 is DFQATT, CDR2 SNEGSKA, per germline (reference sequence). The CDR3 DNA reads as TGCAGTGCTAGAGATCCGACCACTAGGGAAGCCTACGAGCAGTACTAC. Translating gives CSARDPTTREAYEQYY.

A word on this clonotype: This may be a read error: a much more frequent sequence differs by one nucleotide. The chain is built from TRBV7-3 and TRBJ2-5, with 15 bases that match TRBD2. CDR3 length equals 17 residues. The V segment lost 5 bases and the J segment 9 bases; nucleotides outside the gene matches: 13. CDR1 and CDR2 from the germline V gene are SGHTA and FQGTGA. CDR3 residues: CASSPGLAGGRGEPQYF. Here the CDR3 DNA reads TGTGCCAGCAGCCCGGGACTAGCGGGAGGCCGGGGGGAGCCCCAGTACTTC. Full variable domain (missing parts from reference TRBV7-3 and TRBJ2-5): GAGVSQTPSNKVTEKGKYVELRCDPISGHTALYWYRQSLGQGPEFLIYFQGTGAADDSGLPNDRFFAVRPEGSVSTLKIQRTERGDSAVYLCASSPGLAGGRGEPQYFGPGTRLLVL.

This clonotype was found many times. The chain is built from TRBV30 and TRBJ2-1, with D possibly being TRBD1 (7 bases). The CDR3 sequence is 14 residues long. The germline gives CDR1 GTSNPN, CDR2 SVGIG (reference sequence). V gave up 0 bases and J gave up 6 bases, with 12 bases separating them. The chain's CDR3 is CAWSVGGGLNEQFF. The CDR3 DNA is TGTGCCTGGAGTGTAGGAGGGGGCCTCAATGAGCAGTTCTTC.

There are many counts of this clonotype. The chain couples TRBV2 to TRBJ1-5, with no clear D. Trimming took off 6 bases at V and 4 bases at J, with 13 bases between the two ends. Looked up from germline, CDR1 is SNHLY and CDR2 is FYNNEI. CDR3 length: 14 residues. The CDR3 sequence: CASRKEPGNQPQHF. CDR3 nucleotide sequence: TGTGCCAGCAGGAAGGAGCCCGGTAATCAGCCCCAGCATTTT.

The J gene is TRBJ2-1, the V gene TRBV7-3; 8 bases are a match to TRBD1. Looked up from germline, CDR1 is SGHTA and CDR2 is FQGTGA. V lost 6 bases and J lost 15; bases outside the gene matches: 13. This CDR3 has 13 residues. The CDR3 nucleotides are TGTGCCAGCAGGGACAGGGTCTACAATGGGCGGTTCTTC. Its translation is CASRDRVYNGRFF.

This chain joins TRBV20-1 and TRBJ2-1; D possibly corresponds to TRBD1 (6 bases). Germline V lookup: CDR1 DFQATT, CDR2 SNEGSKA (reference sequence). CDR3 length: 14 amino acids. V lost 0 bases, J lost 7 bases, and 13 bases lay in between. CDR3 protein: CSARETGLVNEQFF. Here the CDR3 DNA reads TGCAGTGCTAGAGAAACAGGGCTGGTTAATGAGCAGTTCTTC.

This clonotype was detected many times. This sequence joins TRBV5-1 and TRBJ2-2; 7 bases agree with TRBD2. The CDR3 spans 14 residues. Germline CDR1 is SGHRS and CDR2 is YFSETQ. The trim removed 3 bases at V and 5 bases at J, leaving 4 bases unmatched. The CDR3 spells CASSWGGRTGELFF. CDR3 bases: TGCGCCAGCAGCTGGGGCGGGAGAACCGGGGAGCTGTTTTTT.

This chain connects TRBV7-3 to TRBJ2-1; TRBD1 matches at 8 bases. The CDR3 consists of 21 residues. After removal of 2 bases from V and 3 bases from J, the junction contained 21 bases not matched to a gene. The germline CDR1 and CDR2 sequences are SGHTA and FQGTGA. The DNA for the CDR3 is TGTGCCAGCAGCTTATGCGTATGGGAAACGAGAACGGACAGGGTCTACAATGAGCAGTTCTTC. Translated: CASSLCVWETRTDRVYNEQFF.

This clonotype was detected ten times or more. J is TRBJ2-5 and V is TRBV18; 7 positions match TRBD1. CDR1 KGHSH and CDR2 LQKENI come from the germline V gene. The CDR3 loop spans 14 amino acids. V shed 5 bases and J 4 bases; nucleotides not matched to a gene: 7. The CDR3: CASSSRQGRETQYF. The CDR3 DNA reads TGTGCCAGCTCATCTAGACAGGGACGAGAGACCCAGTACTTC.

This clonotype appeared many times. The V call is TRBV7-3, the J call TRBJ2-3, with a possible D match to TRBD1 (5 bases). The CDR3 has 14 amino acids. CDR1 is SGHTA and CDR2 is FQGTGA in the germline V gene. The ends were cut back, 0 bases at V and 1 base at J, with 5 bases in the middle. The CDR3 sequence: CASSLTTGTDTQYF. CDR3 DNA: TGTGCCAGCAGCTTAACGACAGGCACAGATACGCAGTATTTT.

On this clonotype: A much more abundant neighbour one base away suggests this may be a read error. The rearrangement joins TRBV7-3 to TRBJ2-7, with 11 bases that match TRBD2. The CDR3 consists of 15 residues. Germline CDR1 SGHTA, CDR2 FQGTGA. DNA for the CDR3: TGTGCCAGCACCCTAGCGGGAGGCCCCCCCTACGAGCAGCACTTC. Amino acid sequence: CASTLAGGPPYEQHF.

About this clonotype: The junction differs from germline at one of its ends, possibly a read error. In DNA form, the CDR3 reads TGTGCCAGCAGCCTAATGACAGGGGCGACTGGAAACACCCTATATTTT. Encoded protein: CASSLMTGATGNTLYF. This chain uses TRBV7-2 with TRBJ1-3, with 8 bases matching TRBD1. This CDR3 contains 16 residues. The germline CDR1 and CDR2 sequences are SGHTA and FQGNSA.